Listed here are 19 T cell receptor beta chains from one sample, sequenced in a study of shared clonotypes between healthy human individuals. The repertoire was sequenced with immunoSEQ multiplex PCR; TCRdb's copy has only in-frame clones and lacks some. The sample includes about 1,500,000 clones, roughly 96% seen only once; the top ten take over 1%. The sequencing sample was made of naive CD4+ T cells sorted from blood. The sample's subset: CD45RA+ positively selected. Source of these receptors: a young man in good health.

The chain has TRBV5-4 and TRBJ2-2, with D maybe TRBD2 (6 bases). The CDR3 extends over 15 amino acids. The V and J ends lost 2 bases and 2 bases respectively, with 10 bases between them. Germline lookup yields CDR1 SGHNT and CDR2 YYREEE (reference sequence). CDR3 coding DNA: TGTGCCAGCAGCTTTAGCGGAAGAAACACCGGGGAGCTGTTTTTT. As protein: CASSFSGRNTGELFF.

The chain couples TRBV7-2 to TRBJ1-5; D might be TRBD1 (5 bases). This CDR3 has 14 amino acids. Germline V gene lookup returns CDR1 SGHTA and CDR2 FQGNSA. V was trimmed by 3 bases and J by 6 bases, leaving 12 bases between them. The DNA for the CDR3 is TGTGCCAGCAGCTTTTCAGGGATCGGTCAGCCCCAGCATTTT. It codes for CASSFSGIGQPQHF.

The V call is TRBV30, the J call TRBJ1-4, with a possible D match to TRBD1 (5 bases). The CDR3 has 14 amino acids. V lost 0 bases to trimming and J lost 8 bases, with 13 bases between them. Germline V gives CDR1 GTSNPN, CDR2 SVGIG (reference sequence). CDR3 sequence (DNA): TGTGCCTGGAGTGTAATGGACAAATGGGAAAAACTGTTTTTT. Encoded protein: CAWSVMDKWEKLFF.

The rearrangement uses TRBV6-5 and TRBJ2-7, with a tentative D call TRBD1 (6 bases). Per the germline V gene, CDR1 is MNHEY and CDR2 is SVGAGI. V dropped 6 bases and J dropped 5 bases, with 14 bases sitting between them. The CDR3 extends over 13 amino acids. In nucleotides, the CDR3 is TGTGCCAGCAGGGACAGCGGAGTCCACGAGCAGTACTTC. Protein sequence: CASRDSGVHEQYF.

The chain employs TRBV5-5 and TRBJ2-1; D possibly corresponds to TRBD1 (6 bases). CDR1 and CDR2 (germline): SGHKS, YYEKEE (reference sequence). V dropped 3 bases and J dropped 6 bases, with 16 bases sitting between them. The CDR3 sequence is 15 residues long. CDR3 sequence reads: CASSSSPLQGNEQFF. The CDR3, as DNA: TGTGCCAGCAGCTCCTCTCCCCTACAGGGCAATGAGCAGTTCTTC.

The chain uses TRBV7-9 and TRBJ2-4, with 7 bases that match TRBD1. CDR3 length: 16 amino acids. Per germline, CDR1 SEHNR and CDR2 FQNEAQ (reference sequence). J lost 4 bases, V lost 5 bases, and 11 bases had no gene match. The CDR3 coding sequence is TGTGCCAGCAGCCTCTGGGAACAGGGGCCAAAAAACATTCAGTACTTC. This sequence encodes CASSLWEQGPKNIQYF.

The table lists this clone with a count of one. The chain carries TRBV6-6 and TRBJ1-4; TRBD1 matches at 8 bases. From germline, CDR1 is MNHNY and CDR2 SVGAGI (reference sequence). V shed 6 bases and J 7 bases; nucleotides not matched to a gene: 10. The CDR3 has 15 amino acids. This chain's CDR3 is CASSDTDRAGEKLFF. Written as DNA, the CDR3 is TGTGCCAGCAGCGATACGGACAGGGCAGGTGAAAAACTGTTTTTT.

The genes are TRBV5-6 and TRBJ2-1, with D unresolved. The ends were cut back, 0 bases at V and 6 bases at J, with 4 bases in the middle. Germline V gives CDR1 SGHDT, CDR2 YYEEEE. This CDR3 comprises 12 residues. This chain's CDR3 is CASSLARNEQFF. CDR3 DNA sequence: TGTGCCAGCAGCTTGGCGCGCAATGAGCAGTTCTTC.

This sequence joins TRBV10-3 and TRBJ2-5; TRBD1 aligns across 10 bases. The CDR3 is 15 residues long. J lost 9 bases, V lost 3 bases, and 10 bases had no gene match. Germline V gene data show CDR1 as ENHRY and CDR2 as SYGVKD. The CDR3 loop reads CAISEIPPGQGAQYF. The CDR3 DNA reads TGTGCCATCAGTGAAATCCCTCCAGGACAGGGGGCCCAGTACTTC.

This chain connects TRBV29-1 to TRBJ2-3, with unresolved D. The germline V gene encodes CDR1 SQVTM and CDR2 ANQGSEA. The ends were cut back, 7 bases at V and 0 bases at J, with 5 bases in the middle. The CDR3 runs to 11 residues. CDR3 sequence (DNA): TGCAGCGGGCAGAGCACAGATACGCAGTATTTT. This translates into CSGQSTDTQYF.

This chain joins TRBV29-1 and TRBJ2-7; weak D call: TRBD1 (5 bases). Looked up from germline, CDR1 is SQVTM and CDR2 is ANQGSEA. With 6 bases removed from V and 3 bases from J, the gap between germline ends came to 18 bases. The CDR3 spans 14 residues. Here the CDR3 DNA reads TGCAGCGTGGTGGGGCTAGGCGTGGACTACGAGCAGTACTTC. As protein: CSVVGLGVDYEQYF.

The CDR3, as DNA: TGTGCCAGCACCTATCTAGCGGGAGGTTCCTACGAGCAGTACTTC. Protein sequence: CASTYLAGGSYEQYF. The chain uses TRBV6-5 and TRBJ2-7, with 11 nucleotides matching TRBD2. There are 15 residues in the CDR3. V was pared by 7 bases and J by 1 base, with 6 bases of the junction left unmatched. Germline CDR1 reads MNHEY; CDR2 reads SVGAGI.

The J gene is TRBJ2-2, the V gene TRBV5-1; D gene ambiguous. CDR1 and CDR2 (germline): SGHRS, YFSETQ. Trimming left V 3 bases short and J 5 bases short, with 14 bases between. The CDR3 is 15 residues long. The CDR3 loop reads CASSSYLGRTGELFF. The CDR3 nucleotides read TGCGCCAGCAGCTCCTACTTAGGCAGAACCGGGGAGCTGTTTTTT.

CDR3 protein: CASSQVSSLGNEQFF. CDR3 nucleotides: TGCGCCAGCAGCCAAGTCTCTAGCTTAGGGAATGAGCAGTTCTTC. The chain carries TRBV4-3 and TRBJ2-1; D might be TRBD2 (5 bases). Germline V gene lookup returns CDR1 LGHNA and CDR2 YSLEER. Trimming shortened V by 1 base and J by 7 bases, and 14 bases separated the two germline ends. The CDR3 sequence is 15 residues long.

The chain joins TRBV4-1 to TRBJ2-7; 7 bases are shared with TRBD2. The CDR3 totals 13 residues. Trimming at V came to 1 base and at J to 8 bases, leaving 5 bases not matched to a gene. Germline-derived CDR1 and CDR2 are MGHRA and YSYEKL. The CDR3 here is CASSQVAGEKQYF. CDR3 DNA sequence: TGCGCCAGCAGCCAAGTCGCGGGGGAAAAGCAGTACTTC.

V is TRBV5-1 and J is TRBJ2-3, with 9 bases that match TRBD1. The germline V gene has CDR1 SGHRS and CDR2 YFSETQ. This CDR3 comprises 16 residues. After removal of 4 bases from V and 3 bases from J, the junction contained 9 bases not matched to a gene. The CDR3 DNA reads TGCGCCAGCAGCCCGCCCGGGACAGGGATTACAGATACGCAGTATTTT. Amino acids: CASSPPGTGITDTQYF.

The chain is built from TRBV5-1 and TRBJ1-1; TRBD1 matches 9 bases. There are 14 residues in the CDR3. V was clipped by 4 bases and J by 3 bases; unmatched bases: 4. Germline V gene lookup returns CDR1 SGHRS and CDR2 YFSETQ. The chain's CDR3 is CASSAQGADTEAFF. CDR3 coding DNA: TGCGCCAGCAGCGCACAGGGGGCGGACACTGAAGCTTTCTTT.

About this clone itself: The sample contains more than one DNA sequence encoding this CDR3. The rearrangement uses TRBV6-1 and TRBJ2-7; possibly TRBD1 for D (6 bases). In germline, CDR1 is MNHNS, CDR2 SASEGT. The CDR3 contains 13 residues. V shed 3 bases and J shed 2 bases, with 8 bases lying between them. Here the CDR3 reads CASSERTAYEQYF. The CDR3 bases are TGTGCCAGCAGTGAGAGGACAGCCTACGAGCAGTACTTC.

The chain employs TRBV6-5 and TRBJ2-2; D uncertain. CDR3 length: 12 residues. The V end lost 1 base, the J end lost 8 bases, and 5 bases lay between the germline ends. The V gene's germline CDR1 is MNHEY and CDR2 SVGAGI. The CDR3 DNA sequence: TGTGCCAGCAGTTACTTTCGGGGGGAGCTGTTTTTT. This encodes CASSYFRGELFF.